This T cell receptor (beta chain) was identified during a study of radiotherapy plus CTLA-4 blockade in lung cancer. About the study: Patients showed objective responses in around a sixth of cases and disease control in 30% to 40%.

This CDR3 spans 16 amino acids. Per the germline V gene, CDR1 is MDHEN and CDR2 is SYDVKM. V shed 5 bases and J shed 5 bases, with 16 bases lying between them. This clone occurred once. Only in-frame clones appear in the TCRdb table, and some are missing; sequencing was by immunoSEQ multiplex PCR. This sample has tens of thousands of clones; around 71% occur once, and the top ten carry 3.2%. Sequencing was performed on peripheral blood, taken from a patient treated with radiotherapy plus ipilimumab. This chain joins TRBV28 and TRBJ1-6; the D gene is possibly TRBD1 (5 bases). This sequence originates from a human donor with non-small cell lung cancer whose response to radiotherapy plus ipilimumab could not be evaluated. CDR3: CASSLPVQGNNSPLHF. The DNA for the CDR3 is TGTGCCAGCAGTCTCCCCGTGCAGGGTAATAATTCACCCCTCCACTTT.